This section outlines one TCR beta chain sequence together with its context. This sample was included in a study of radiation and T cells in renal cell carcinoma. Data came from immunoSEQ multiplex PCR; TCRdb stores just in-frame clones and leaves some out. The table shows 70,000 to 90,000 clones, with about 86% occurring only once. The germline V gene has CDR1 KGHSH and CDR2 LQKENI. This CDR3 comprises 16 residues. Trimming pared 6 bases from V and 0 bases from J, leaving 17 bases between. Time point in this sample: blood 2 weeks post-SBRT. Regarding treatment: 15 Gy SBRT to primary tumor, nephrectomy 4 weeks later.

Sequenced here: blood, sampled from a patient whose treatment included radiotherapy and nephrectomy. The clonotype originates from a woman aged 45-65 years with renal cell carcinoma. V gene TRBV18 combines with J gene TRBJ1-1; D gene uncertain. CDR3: CASSLPWTEMNTEAFF. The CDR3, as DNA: TGTGCCAGCTCTCTCCCTTGGACGGAAATGAACACTGAAGCTTTCTTT. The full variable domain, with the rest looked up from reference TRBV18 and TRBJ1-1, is NAGVMQNPRHLVRRRGQEARLRCSPMKGHSHVYWYRQLPEEGLKFMVYLQKENIIDESGMPKERFSAEFPKEGPSILRIQQVVRGDSAAYFCASSLPWTEMNTEAFFGQGTRLTVV.